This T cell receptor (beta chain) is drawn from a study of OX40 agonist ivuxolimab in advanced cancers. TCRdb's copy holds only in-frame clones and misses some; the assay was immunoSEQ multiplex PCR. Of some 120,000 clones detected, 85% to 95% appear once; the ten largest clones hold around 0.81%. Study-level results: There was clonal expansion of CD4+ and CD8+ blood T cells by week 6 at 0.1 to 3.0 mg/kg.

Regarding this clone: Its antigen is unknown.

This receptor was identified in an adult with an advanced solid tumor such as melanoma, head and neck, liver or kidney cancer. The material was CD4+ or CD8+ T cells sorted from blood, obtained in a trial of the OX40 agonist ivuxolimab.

The CDR3 DNA follows: TGTGCCAGTAGTATTGGTGGGGAGCGGACAGGGTATGGCTACACCTTC. Amino acid sequence: CASSIGGERTGYGYTF. This rearrangement joins TRBV19 to TRBJ1-2; 8 bases map to TRBD1. With 3 bases clipped from V and 5 bases from J, the junction kept 11 bases outside the gene matches. This CDR3 spans 16 amino acids. Germline V lookup: CDR1 LNHDA, CDR2 SQIVND (reference sequence).